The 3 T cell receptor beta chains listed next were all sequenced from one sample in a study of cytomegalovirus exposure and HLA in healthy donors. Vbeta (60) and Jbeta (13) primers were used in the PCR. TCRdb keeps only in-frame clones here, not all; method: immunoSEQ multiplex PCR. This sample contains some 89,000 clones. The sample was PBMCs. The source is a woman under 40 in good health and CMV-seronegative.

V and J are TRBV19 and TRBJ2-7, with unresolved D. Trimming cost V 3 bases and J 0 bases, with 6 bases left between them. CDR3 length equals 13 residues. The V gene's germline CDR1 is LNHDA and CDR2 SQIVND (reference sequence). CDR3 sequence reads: CASSITDSYEQYF. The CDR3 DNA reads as TGTGCCAGTAGTATCACAGACTCCTACGAGCAGTACTTC.

CDR3 protein: CASSLRTVPGEKLFF. CDR3 DNA: TGTGCCAGCAGCTTAAGGACAGTCCCTGGGGAAAAACTGTTTTTT. The chain uses TRBV5-8 and TRBJ1-4, with D possibly being TRBD1 (6 bases). The CDR3 loop spans 15 amino acids. From germline, CDR1 is SGHTS and CDR2 YDEGEE. V lost 2 bases and J lost 8, with 16 bases in between.

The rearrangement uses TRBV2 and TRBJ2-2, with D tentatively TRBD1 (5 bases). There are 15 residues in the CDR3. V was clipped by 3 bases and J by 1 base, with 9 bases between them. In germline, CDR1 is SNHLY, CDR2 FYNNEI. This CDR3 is CASSESRVNTGELFF. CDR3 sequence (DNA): TGTGCCAGCAGTGAGAGCAGGGTGAACACCGGGGAGCTGTTTTTT.